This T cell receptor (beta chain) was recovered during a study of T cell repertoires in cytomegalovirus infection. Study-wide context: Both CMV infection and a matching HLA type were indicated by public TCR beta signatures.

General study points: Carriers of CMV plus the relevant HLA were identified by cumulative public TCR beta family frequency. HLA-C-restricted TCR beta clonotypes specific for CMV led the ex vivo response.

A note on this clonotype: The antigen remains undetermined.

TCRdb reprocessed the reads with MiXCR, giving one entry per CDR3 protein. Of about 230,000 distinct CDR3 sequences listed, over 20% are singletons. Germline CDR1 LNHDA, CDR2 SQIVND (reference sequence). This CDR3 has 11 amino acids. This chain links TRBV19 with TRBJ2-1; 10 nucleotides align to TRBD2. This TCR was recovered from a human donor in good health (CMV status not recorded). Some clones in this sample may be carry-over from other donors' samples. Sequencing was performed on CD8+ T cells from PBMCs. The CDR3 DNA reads TGTGCAGCGGGGGGGCCGGGTGAGCAGTTCTTC. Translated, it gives CAAGGPGEQFF.